These T cell receptor beta chains were read from a single sample in a study of T cell responses to AZD1222 COVID-19 vaccine. Clones were read by immunoSEQ multiplex PCR, and TCRdb kept only the in-frame ones, dropping some. The data show tens of thousands of clones, approximately 86% seen once. The sequenced sample was peripheral blood, obtained on day 0 of AZD1222 vaccination. These receptors all stem from an adult in good health. The CDR3 runs from the conserved cysteine through the conserved F or W. D genes are given only for firm matches. Clone size is stated in some rows and not others, as once, few, many or a class when expanded.

d_call: -; j_call: TRBJ1-1; clone_size: -; v_call: TRBV19; cdr3_aa: CASSLNGGLSTEAFF; cdr3_nt: TGTGCCAGTAGTCTTAATGGGGGCTTGAGTACTGAAGCTTTCTTT
d_call: -; j_call: TRBJ1-3; clone_size: -; v_call: TRBV30; cdr3_aa: CALDGGNTIYF; cdr3_nt: TGTGCCTTGGATGGGGGAAACACCATATATTTT
d_call: TRBD2; j_call: TRBJ2-1; clone_size: -; v_call: TRBV11-3; cdr3_aa: CASSLDGRGYNEQFF; cdr3_nt: TGTGCCAGCAGCTTAGACGGGAGGGGCTACAATGAGCAGTTCTTC
d_call: -; j_call: TRBJ1-5; clone_size: -; v_call: TRBV19; cdr3_aa: CASRELGQGYSNQPQHF; cdr3_nt: TGTGCCAGTAGGGAGTTGGGTCAGGGCTATAGCAATCAGCCCCAGCATTTT
d_call: TRBD1; j_call: TRBJ1-2; clone_size: -; v_call: TRBV10-3; cdr3_aa: CASGQGNYGYTF; cdr3_nt: TGTGCCAGCGGACAGGGGAACTATGGCTACACCTTC
d_call: -; j_call: TRBJ2-7; clone_size: -; v_call: TRBV6-5; cdr3_aa: CASRVRYPTYEQYF; cdr3_nt: TGTGCCAGCAGAGTCAGGTATCCCACCTACGAGCAGTACTTC
d_call: -; j_call: TRBJ1-1; clone_size: -; v_call: TRBV10-3; cdr3_aa: CAIRLGGRNTEAFF; cdr3_nt: TGTGCCATCAGGCTGGGGGGCAGGAACACTGAAGCTTTCTTT
d_call: TRBD2; j_call: TRBJ2-1; clone_size: -; v_call: TRBV7-8; cdr3_aa: CASSLGLAGGLRGYYNEQFF; cdr3_nt: TGTGCCAGCAGCTTAGGGCTAGCGGGAGGGCTACGGGGGTATTACAATGAGCAGTTCTTC
d_call: -; j_call: TRBJ1-3; clone_size: -; v_call: TRBV2; cdr3_aa: CASRDRGNTIYF; cdr3_nt: TGTGCCAGCAGGGACAGAGGAAACACCATATATTTT
d_call: -; j_call: TRBJ2-1; clone_size: once; v_call: TRBV7-9; cdr3_aa: CASSLVSGVNEQFF; cdr3_nt: TGTGCCAGCAGCTTAGTGTCGGGTGTTAATGAGCAGTTCTTC
d_call: -; j_call: TRBJ1-5; clone_size: -; v_call: TRBV4-2; cdr3_aa: CASSQQTAGLNQPQHF; cdr3_nt: TGTGCCAGCAGCCAGCAGACAGCGGGACTTAATCAGCCCCAGCATTTT
d_call: -; j_call: TRBJ2-1; clone_size: few; v_call: TRBV4-2; cdr3_aa: CASSQDRGGVDEQFF; cdr3_nt: TGTGCCAGCAGCCAAGACAGGGGTGGGGTAGATGAGCAGTTCTTC
d_call: -; j_call: TRBJ2-1; clone_size: -; v_call: TRBV19; cdr3_aa: CASGGNEQFF; cdr3_nt: TGTGCCAGTGGGGGCAATGAGCAGTTCTTC
d_call: TRBD1; j_call: TRBJ2-7; clone_size: -; v_call: TRBV28; cdr3_aa: CASKGDGQGVYEQYF; cdr3_nt: TGTGCCAGCAAAGGGGATGGACAGGGAGTCTACGAGCAGTACTTC
d_call: TRBD2; j_call: TRBJ2-7; clone_size: -; v_call: TRBV2; cdr3_aa: CASSESGGRFGEQYF; cdr3_nt: TGTGCCAGCAGTGAGAGTGGCGGGAGGTTTGGGGAGCAGTACTTC
d_call: -; j_call: TRBJ1-1; clone_size: -; v_call: TRBV7-2; cdr3_aa: CAIQRGDLNTEAFF; cdr3_nt: TGTGCCATCCAGAGGGGAGATCTGAACACTGAAGCTTTCTTT
d_call: TRBD1; j_call: TRBJ1-4; clone_size: -; v_call: TRBV28; cdr3_aa: CASSSPGQGGFNEKLFF; cdr3_nt: TGTGCCAGCAGTTCTCCGGGACAGGGAGGATTTAATGAAAAACTGTTTTTT
d_call: TRBD2; j_call: TRBJ2-7; clone_size: -; v_call: TRBV27; cdr3_aa: CASSRGLADSYEQYF; cdr3_nt: TGTGCCAGCAGTCGCGGACTAGCGGACTCCTACGAGCAGTACTTC